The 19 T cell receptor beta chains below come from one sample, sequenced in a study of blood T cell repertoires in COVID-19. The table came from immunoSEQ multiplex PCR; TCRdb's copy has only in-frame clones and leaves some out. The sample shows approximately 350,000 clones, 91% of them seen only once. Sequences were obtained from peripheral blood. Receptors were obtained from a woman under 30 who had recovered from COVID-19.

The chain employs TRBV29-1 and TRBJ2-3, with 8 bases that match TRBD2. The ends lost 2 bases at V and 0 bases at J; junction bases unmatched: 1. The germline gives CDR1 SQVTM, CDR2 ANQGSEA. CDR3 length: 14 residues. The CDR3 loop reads CSVETSGSTDTQYF. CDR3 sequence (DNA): TGCAGCGTTGAAACTAGCGGCAGCACAGATACGCAGTATTTT.

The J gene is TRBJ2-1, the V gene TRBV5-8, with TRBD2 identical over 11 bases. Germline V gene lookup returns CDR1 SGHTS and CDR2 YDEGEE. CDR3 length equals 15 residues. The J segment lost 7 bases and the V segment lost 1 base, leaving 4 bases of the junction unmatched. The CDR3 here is CASSLYVAGGNEQFF. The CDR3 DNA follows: TGTGCCAGCAGCTTGTACGTAGCGGGGGGGAATGAGCAGTTCTTC. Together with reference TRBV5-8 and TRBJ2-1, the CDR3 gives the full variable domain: EAGVTQSPTHLIKTRGQQATLRCSPISGHTSVYWYQQALGLGLQFLLWYDEGEERNRGNFPPRFSGRQFPNYSSELNVNALELEDSALYLCASSLYVAGGNEQFFGPGTRLTVL.

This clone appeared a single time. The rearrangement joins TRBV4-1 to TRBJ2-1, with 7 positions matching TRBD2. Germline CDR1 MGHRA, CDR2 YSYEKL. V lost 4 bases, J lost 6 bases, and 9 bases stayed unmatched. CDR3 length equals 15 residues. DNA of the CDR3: TGCGCCAGCAGCCCTATGGGACTACTTTCCAATGAGCAGTTCTTC. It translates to CASSPMGLLSNEQFF.

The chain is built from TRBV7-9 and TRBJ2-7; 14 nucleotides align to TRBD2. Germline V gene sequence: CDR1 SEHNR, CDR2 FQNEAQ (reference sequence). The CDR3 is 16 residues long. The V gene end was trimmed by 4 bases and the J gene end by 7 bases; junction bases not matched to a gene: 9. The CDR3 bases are TGTGCCAGCAGCTCTACCGCCGGGACTAGCGGGAGAGAGCAGTACGTC. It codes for CASSSTAGTSGREQYV.

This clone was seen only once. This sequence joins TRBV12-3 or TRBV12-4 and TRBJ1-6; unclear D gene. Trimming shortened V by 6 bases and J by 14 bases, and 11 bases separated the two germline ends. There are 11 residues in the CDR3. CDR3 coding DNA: TGTGCCAGCAGCCCCGGTTTTGCCCTCCACTTT. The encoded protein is CASSPGFALHF.

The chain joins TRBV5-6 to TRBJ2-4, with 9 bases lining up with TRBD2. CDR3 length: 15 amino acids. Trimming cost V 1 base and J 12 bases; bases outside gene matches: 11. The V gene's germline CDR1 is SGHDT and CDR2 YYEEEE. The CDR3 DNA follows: TGTGCCAGCAGCTTGTTCGCGGGAGGGGAATTGGGTCAGTACTTC. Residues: CASSLFAGGELGQYF.

The CDR3 loop reads CASRTGTGLYGYTF. DNA of the CDR3: TGCGCCAGCAGGACCGGGACAGGGCTCTATGGCTACACCTTC. This chain uses TRBV5-1 with TRBJ1-2, with 9 positions matching TRBD1. The CDR3 covers 14 residues. Trimming removed 5 bases from V and 4 bases from J; junction bases left unmatched: 6. Germline loops: CDR1 SGHRS, CDR2 YFSETQ.

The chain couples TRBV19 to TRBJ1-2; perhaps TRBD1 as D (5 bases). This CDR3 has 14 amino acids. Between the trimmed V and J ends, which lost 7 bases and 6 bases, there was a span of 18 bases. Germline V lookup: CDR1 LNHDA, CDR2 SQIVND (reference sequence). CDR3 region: CASKIQVAYHGYTF. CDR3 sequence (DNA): TGTGCCAGTAAAATACAGGTTGCTTACCATGGCTACACCTTC.

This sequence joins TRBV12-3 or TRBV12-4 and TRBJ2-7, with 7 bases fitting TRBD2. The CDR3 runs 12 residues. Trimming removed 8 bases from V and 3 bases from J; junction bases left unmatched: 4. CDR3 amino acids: CASSRGGYEQYV. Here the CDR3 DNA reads TGTGCCAGCTCTCGCGGGGGCTACGAGCAGTACGTC.

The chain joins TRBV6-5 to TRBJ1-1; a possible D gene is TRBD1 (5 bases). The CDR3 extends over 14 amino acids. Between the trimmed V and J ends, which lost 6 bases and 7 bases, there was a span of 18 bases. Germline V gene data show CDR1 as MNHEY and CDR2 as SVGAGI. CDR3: CASRDVGGASEAFF. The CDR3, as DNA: TGTGCCAGCAGAGACGTCGGAGGGGCGAGTGAAGCTTTCTTT.

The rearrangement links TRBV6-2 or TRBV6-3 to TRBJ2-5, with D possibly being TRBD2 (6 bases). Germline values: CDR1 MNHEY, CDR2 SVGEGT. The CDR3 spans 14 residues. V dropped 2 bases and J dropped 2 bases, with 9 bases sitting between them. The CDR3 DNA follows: TGTGCCAGCAGTTACATAGCGGATCAAGAGACCCAGTACTTC. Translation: CASSYIADQETQYF.

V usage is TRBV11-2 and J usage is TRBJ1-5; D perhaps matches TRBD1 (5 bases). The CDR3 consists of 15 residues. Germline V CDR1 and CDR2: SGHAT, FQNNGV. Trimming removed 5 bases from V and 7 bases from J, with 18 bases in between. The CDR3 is CASSRRGDPSQPQHF. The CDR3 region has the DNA TGTGCCAGCAGCCGACGGGGGGACCCCTCCCAGCCCCAGCATTTT.

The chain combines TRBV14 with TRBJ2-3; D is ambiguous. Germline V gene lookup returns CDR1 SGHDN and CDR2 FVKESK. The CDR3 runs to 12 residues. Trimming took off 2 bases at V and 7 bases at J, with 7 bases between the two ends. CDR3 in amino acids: CASSQLAHTQYF. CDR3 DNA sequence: TGTGCCAGCAGCCAACTGGCCCATACGCAGTATTTT.

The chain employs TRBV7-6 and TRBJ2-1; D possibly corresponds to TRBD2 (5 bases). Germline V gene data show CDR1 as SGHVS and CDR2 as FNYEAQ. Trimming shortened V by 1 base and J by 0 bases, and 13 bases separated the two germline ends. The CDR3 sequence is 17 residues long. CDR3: CASSLEGVRFSYNEQFF. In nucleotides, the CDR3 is TGTGCCAGCAGCTTAGAGGGAGTCAGATTCTCCTACAATGAGCAGTTCTTC.

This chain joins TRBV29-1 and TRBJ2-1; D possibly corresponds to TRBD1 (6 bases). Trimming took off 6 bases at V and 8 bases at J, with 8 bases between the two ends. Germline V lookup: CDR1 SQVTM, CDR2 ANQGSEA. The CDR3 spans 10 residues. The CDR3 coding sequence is TGCAGCGTACAGGGCGATGAGCAGTTCTTC. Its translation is CSVQGDEQFF.

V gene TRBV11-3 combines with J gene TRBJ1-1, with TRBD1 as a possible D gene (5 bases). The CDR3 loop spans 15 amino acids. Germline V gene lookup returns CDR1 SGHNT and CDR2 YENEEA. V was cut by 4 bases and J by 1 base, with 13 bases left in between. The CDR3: CASSSHRTPNTEAFF. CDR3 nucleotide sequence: TGTGCCAGCAGCTCTCACAGGACCCCGAACACTGAAGCTTTCTTT.

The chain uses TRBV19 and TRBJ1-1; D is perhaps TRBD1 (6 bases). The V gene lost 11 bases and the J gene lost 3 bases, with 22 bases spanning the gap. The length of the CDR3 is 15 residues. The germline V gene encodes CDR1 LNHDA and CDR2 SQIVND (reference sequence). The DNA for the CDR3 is TGTGCCTCAAGAGGGGGGGCTCTGGCGGACACTGAAGCTTTCTTT. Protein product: CASRGGALADTEAFF.

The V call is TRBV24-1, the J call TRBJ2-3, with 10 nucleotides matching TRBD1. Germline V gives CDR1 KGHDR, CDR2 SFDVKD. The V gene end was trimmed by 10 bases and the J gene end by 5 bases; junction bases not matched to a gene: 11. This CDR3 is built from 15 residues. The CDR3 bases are TGTGCCACTTTACCGGGACAGGGGATCAGAGATACGCAGTATTTT. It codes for CATLPGQGIRDTQYF.

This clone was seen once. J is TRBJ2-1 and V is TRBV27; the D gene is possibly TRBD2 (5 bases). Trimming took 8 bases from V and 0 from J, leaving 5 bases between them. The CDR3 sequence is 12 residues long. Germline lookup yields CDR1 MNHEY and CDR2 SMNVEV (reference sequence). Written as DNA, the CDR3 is TGTGCCAGCGGGAGCTCCTACAATGAGCAGTTCTTC. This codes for CASGSSYNEQFF.